The 27 T cell receptor beta chains presented below share a single source sample, sequenced in a study of human T cells and chemical hapten exposure. TCRdb passed the RACE reads through MiXCR, listing each CDR3 protein once. The sample carries roughly 50,000 distinct CDR3 sequences, approximately 11% recorded once. The time point here: patch test 1, 2 weeks after DPC sensitization. Treatment of the sample: therapeutic diphenylcyclopropenone sensitization with weekly scalp DPC. Total RNA came from unfractionated whole blood. The sequenced sample was whole blood, obtained in connection with sensitization to the hapten diphenylcyclopropenone (DPC). The receptors derive from a woman aged 40 to 49 with alopecia areata. Some clones in this sample may be carry-over from other donors' samples.

This clonotype was found a few times. The chain combines TRBV20-1 with TRBJ2-5; 8 bases line up with TRBD2. Trimming at V came to 3 bases and at J to 0 bases, leaving 6 bases not matched to a gene. The CDR3 runs 15 residues. CDR1 is DFQATT, CDR2 SNEGSKA, per germline (reference sequence). The CDR3 sequence: CSARTTSVYQETQYF. CDR3 bases: TGCAGTGCTAGGACGACTAGCGTATACCAAGAGACCCAGTACTTC.

V usage is TRBV7-9 and J usage is TRBJ2-5; 9 bases agree with TRBD1. This CDR3 is built from 14 residues. Germline V gives CDR1 SEHNR, CDR2 FQNEAQ (reference sequence). Losses at the gene ends were 4 bases for V and 5 bases for J; bases not matched to a gene: 5. The CDR3: CASSSTGGGETQYF. The DNA for the CDR3 is TGTGCCAGCAGCTCTACAGGGGGCGGTGAGACCCAGTACTTC.

The chain carries TRBV7-9 and TRBJ2-3; weak D call: TRBD1 (6 bases). The CDR3 extends over 15 amino acids. Germline V gene lookup returns CDR1 SEHNR and CDR2 FQNEAQ (reference sequence). V was cut by 5 bases and J by 1 base, with 13 bases left in between. The CDR3 DNA follows: TGTGCCAGCAGCCCCCCGACAGGCCGCACAGATACGCAGTATTTT. Encoded protein: CASSPPTGRTDTQYF.

V gene TRBV28 combines with J gene TRBJ2-3; D is uncertain. The CDR3 length is 13 residues. Germline V gives CDR1 MDHEN, CDR2 SYDVKM. Trimming cost V 6 bases and J 7 bases, with 14 bases left between them. Here the CDR3 reads CASSNHFAYTQYF. DNA of the CDR3: TGTGCCAGCAGCAACCACTTCGCTTATACGCAGTATTTT.

At least ten counts were recorded for this clonotype. The chain combines TRBV7-9 with TRBJ2-3; the D call may be TRBD1 or TRBD2 (5 bases each). With 3 bases removed from V and 2 bases from J, the gap between germline ends came to 15 bases. The CDR3 sequence is 16 residues long. Germline V gives CDR1 SEHNR, CDR2 FQNEAQ (reference sequence). Written as DNA, the CDR3 is TGTGCCAGCAGCTTTTATGATCGGGGCCCCACAGATACGCAGTATTTT. It specifies CASSFYDRGPTDTQYF.

This clonotype was counted between two and nine times. This sequence joins TRBV15 and TRBJ2-5; D is possibly TRBD2 (6 bases). In germline, CDR1 is LNHNV, CDR2 YYDKDF (reference sequence). V lost 3 bases, J lost 2 bases, and 19 bases lay in between. CDR3 size: 17 residues. CDR3 sequence (DNA): TGTGCCACCAGCAGGACTAGGCCTGACTTATTTCAAGAGACCCAGTACTTC. This codes for CATSRTRPDLFQETQYF. The full variable domain, with the rest looked up from reference TRBV15 and TRBJ2-5, is DAMVIQNPRYQVTQFGKPVTLSCSQTLNHNVMYWYQQKSSQAPKLLFHYYDKDFNNEADTPDNFQSRRPNTSFCFLDIRSPGLGDTAMYLCATSRTRPDLFQETQYFGPGTRLLVL.

This clonotype has just a few counts. A much larger clone sits a single nucleotide away, making a read error possible. The chain is built from TRBV18 and TRBJ2-3; tentatively, D is TRBD1 (6 bases). Germline V gene lookup returns CDR1 KGHSH and CDR2 LQKENI. CDR3 length equals 16 residues. The CDR3 DNA reads as TGTGCCAGCTCACCACCGTCCTCCGGCCGACAGGATACGCTGTATTTT. Its translation: CASSPPSSGRQDTLYF.

There are a few counts of this clonotype. The CDR3 bases are TGTGCCAGCAGCTCAACTGGAAACACCATATATTTT. Translated: CASSSTGNTIYF. This rearrangement joins TRBV7-9 to TRBJ1-3; no definite D call. The V gene lost 4 bases and the J gene lost 2 bases, with 3 bases spanning the gap. The length of the CDR3 is 12 residues. The germline CDR1 and CDR2 sequences are SEHNR and FQNEAQ (reference sequence).

This clonotype was seen ten or more times. In DNA, the CDR3 is TGCAGTGCTAGAGTTGCGGGGGGCCCGCCGGGGACCCAGTACTTC. Amino acids: CSARVAGGPPGTQYF. This sequence joins TRBV20-1 and TRBJ2-5; the match to TRBD2 covers 8 bases. Per the germline V gene, CDR1 is DFQATT and CDR2 is SNEGSKA (reference sequence). The CDR3 loop spans 15 amino acids. The V gene end was trimmed by 1 base and the J gene end by 7 bases; junction bases not matched to a gene: 11.

This clonotype was observed at least ten times. CDR3 in amino acids: CASSLRATEAFF. The CDR3 DNA follows: TGTGCCAGCAGCTTAAGGGCCACCGAAGCTTTCTTT. The rearrangement uses TRBV7-9 and TRBJ1-1; D remains unclear. Trimming left V 2 bases short and J 8 bases short, with 9 bases between. The CDR3 contains 12 residues. In germline, CDR1 is SEHNR, CDR2 FQNEAQ (reference sequence).

This clonotype has more than one count but fewer than ten. The chain has TRBV19 and TRBJ2-7, with 13 bases that match TRBD2. The CDR3 totals 14 residues. Germline values: CDR1 LNHDA, CDR2 SQIVND (reference sequence). Trimming cost V 5 bases and J 7 bases; bases outside gene matches: 5. The CDR3 region is CASSGTSGVGEQYF. Written as DNA, the CDR3 is TGTGCCAGTAGTGGGACTAGCGGGGTCGGGGAGCAGTACTTC. The complete variable domain, with remaining parts taken from reference TRBV19 and TRBJ2-7, reads DGGITQSPKYLFRKEGQNVTLSCEQNLNHDAMYWYRQDPGQGLRLIYYSQIVNDFQKGDIAEGYSVSREKKESFPLTVTSAQKNPTAFYLCASSGTSGVGEQYFGPGTRLTVT.

The V gene is TRBV6-6, the J gene TRBJ2-7; 8 nucleotides align to TRBD1. Per germline, CDR1 MNHNY and CDR2 SVGAGI (reference sequence). The CDR3 has 14 amino acids. The V segment lost 6 bases and the J segment 0 bases; nucleotides outside the gene matches: 4. The CDR3 nucleotides are TGTGCCAGCAGACGGACAGGGAACTCCTACGAGCAGTACTTC. This gives the protein CASRRTGNSYEQYF.

This clonotype was recorded many times. The chain links TRBV7-2 to TRBJ2-6, with D uncertain. The CDR3 contains 14 residues. CDR1 and CDR2 from the germline V gene are SGHTA and FQGNSA. V dropped 3 bases and J dropped 3 bases, with 6 bases sitting between them. The CDR3 coding sequence is TGTGCCAGCAGCTTCGCTCATGGGGCCAACGTCCTGACTTTC. Translation gives CASSFAHGANVLTF. Using reference TRBV7-2 and TRBJ2-6 for the parts outside the CDR3, the full variable domain is GAGVSQSPSNKVTEKGKDVELRCDPISGHTALYWYRQSLGQGLEFLIYFQGNSAPDKSGLPSDRFSAERTGGSVSTLTIQRTQQEDSAVYLCASSFAHGANVLTFGAGSRLTVL.

The chain recombines TRBV3-1 with TRBJ2-1, with 7 bases aligning to TRBD2. The trim removed 4 bases at V and 8 bases at J, leaving 14 bases unmatched. The CDR3 sequence is 16 residues long. Germline CDR1 is LGHDT and CDR2 is YNNKEL (reference sequence). This CDR3 is CASSPRGLESLDEQFF. In DNA, the CDR3 is TGTGCCAGCAGCCCGCGAGGACTAGAGAGTTTGGATGAGCAGTTCTTC.

This clonotype was counted between two and nine times. This chain joins TRBV4-3 and TRBJ2-1, with D possibly being TRBD2 (5 bases). Looked up from germline, CDR1 is LGHNA and CDR2 is YSLEER. V shed 3 bases and J shed 8 bases, with 14 bases lying between them. The CDR3 has 14 residues. CDR3: CASSQRIGGDEQFF. CDR3 nucleotide sequence: TGCGCCAGCAGCCAGCGTATCGGAGGAGATGAGCAGTTCTTC.

V gene TRBV5-1 combines with J gene TRBJ2-7; 12 nucleotides match TRBD2. V lost 0 bases, J lost 0 bases, and 7 bases stayed unmatched. The germline gives CDR1 SGHRS, CDR2 YFSETQ. This CDR3 has 18 residues. The CDR3: CASSLEASGRESSYEQYF. The CDR3 DNA follows: TGCGCCAGCAGCTTGGAGGCTAGCGGGAGGGAGAGCTCCTACGAGCAGTACTTC.

The chain recombines TRBV5-1 with TRBJ2-3; 7 bases are a match to TRBD2. CDR1 is SGHRS, CDR2 YFSETQ, per germline. V dropped 0 bases and J dropped 4; count of bases not matched to a gene: 5. The CDR3 sequence is 15 residues long. CDR3 residues: CASSLEAGDADTQYF. The CDR3 DNA sequence: TGCGCCAGCAGCTTGGAGGCGGGAGATGCAGATACGCAGTATTTT.

The table lists this clonotype with many counts. V gene TRBV29-1 combines with J gene TRBJ1-1; D possibly corresponds to TRBD1 (6 bases). Trimming left V 4 bases short and J 8 bases short, with 17 bases between. From germline, CDR1 is SQVTM and CDR2 ANQGSEA. CDR3 length: 13 residues. The CDR3 region is CSVGLQGHREAFF. The CDR3 DNA is TGCAGCGTTGGTCTACAGGGCCACCGAGAAGCTTTCTTT.

This clonotype was counted between two and nine times. CDR3 nucleotide sequence: TGCAGTGCCACAGGGGGGGAGACCCAGTACTTC. Encoded protein: CSATGGETQYF. The genes are TRBV29-1 and TRBJ2-5; TRBD1 aligns across 8 bases. This CDR3 has 11 amino acids. Per germline, CDR1 SQVTM and CDR2 ANQGSEA.

Only a few counts were recorded for this clonotype. The DNA of the CDR3 is TGTGCCAGCAGCTTAGCCGGGACCTTCACCGGGGAGCTGTTTTTT. The encoded protein is CASSLAGTFTGELFF. The chain combines TRBV7-9 with TRBJ2-2, with D tentatively TRBD1 or TRBD2 (5 bases each). Trimming shortened V by 0 bases and J by 4 bases, and 9 bases separated the two germline ends. The CDR3 extends over 15 amino acids. In germline, CDR1 is SEHNR, CDR2 FQNEAQ (reference sequence).

This clonotype has a handful of counts. The chain combines TRBV12-3 or TRBV12-4 with TRBJ2-5, with D maybe TRBD1 (5 bases). Trimming pared 1 base from V and 5 bases from J, leaving 8 bases between. This CDR3 spans 13 amino acids. The CDR3 region has the DNA TGTGCCAGCAGTTTAGGACAGACGGAGACCCAGTACTTC. Translating it yields CASSLGQTETQYF.

J is TRBJ2-5 and V is TRBV7-8, with D unresolved. Germline-derived CDR1 and CDR2 are SGHVS and FQNEAQ. The CDR3 is made up of 13 amino acids. Trimming removed 1 base from V and 4 bases from J, with 7 bases in between. Written as DNA, the CDR3 is TGTGCCAGCAGCTTAGGGCCATCAGAGACCCAGTACTTC. It encodes CASSLGPSETQYF.

This clonotype showed up just a few times. The chain joins TRBV28 to TRBJ2-7, with TRBD1 as a possible D gene (6 bases). The germline gives CDR1 MDHEN, CDR2 SYDVKM. Trimming left V 6 bases short and J 7 bases short, with 19 bases between. The CDR3 has 14 residues. CDR3 DNA sequence: TGTGCCAGCAGAAAACGACAGGACCCGCGGGAGCAGTACTTC. This gives the protein CASRKRQDPREQYF.

This clonotype has at least ten counts. This rearrangement joins TRBV18 to TRBJ1-1, with a possible D match to TRBD1 (6 bases). V lost 3 bases and J lost 4, with 12 bases in between. Per germline, CDR1 KGHSH and CDR2 LQKENI. CDR3 size: 14 residues. The CDR3 sequence is CASSPQGRGTEAFF. The CDR3 DNA reads as TGTGCCAGCTCACCTCAGGGGCGGGGCACTGAAGCTTTCTTT.

V usage is TRBV5-8 and J usage is TRBJ1-5; D gene uncertain. This CDR3 has 14 residues. The V and J ends lost 0 bases and 5 bases respectively, with 9 bases between them. CDR1 and CDR2 from the germline V gene are SGHTS and YDEGEE. The chain's CDR3 is CASSLGGLYQPQHF. In nucleotides, the CDR3 is TGTGCCAGCAGCTTGGGCGGATTGTATCAGCCCCAGCATTTT.

This clonotype has a handful of counts. J is TRBJ2-6 and V is TRBV7-2; D not certain. CDR3 length: 11 amino acids. Germline V gene lookup returns CDR1 SGHTA and CDR2 FQGNSA. The V gene lost 5 bases and the J gene lost 10 bases, with 6 bases spanning the gap. In DNA, the CDR3 is TGTGCCAGCAGCCGCTCTAACGTCCTGACTTTC. This gives the protein CASSRSNVLTF.

This clonotype was seen a few times. V gene TRBV19 combines with J gene TRBJ1-4; D is uncertain. Between the trimmed V and J ends, which lost 6 bases and 7 bases, there was a span of 12 bases. CDR1 and CDR2 from the germline V gene are LNHDA and SQIVND (reference sequence). CDR3 length: 13 amino acids. The CDR3 DNA is TGTGCCAGTAGCCCCAAGCGGCGTGAAAAACTGTTTTTT. The encoded protein is CASSPKRREKLFF. The full variable domain, its missing parts supplied by reference TRBV19 and TRBJ1-4, is DGGITQSPKYLFRKEGQNVTLSCEQNLNHDAMYWYRQDPGQGLRLIYYSQIVNDFQKGDIAEGYSVSREKKESFPLTVTSAQKNPTAFYLCASSPKRREKLFFGSGTQLSVL.